This T cell receptor beta chain originates from a study of technical replicates of blood from several donors. TCRdb keeps only in-frame clones here, not all; method: immunoSEQ multiplex PCR. The data show approximately 70,000 clones, nearly 97% seen once. This CDR3 spans 13 amino acids. The V and J ends lost 6 bases and 10 bases, in that order; junction bases with no gene match: 12. From germline, CDR1 is GTSNPN and CDR2 SVGIG (reference sequence). The material sequenced was T cells isolated from PBMCs. The sequence came from a human donor in good health. The chain has TRBV30 and TRBJ1-1, with TRBD1 identical over 9 bases. The CDR3 region has the DNA TGTGCCTGCCGGGACAGGGAGTCGCTTGGAGCTTTCTTT. As protein: CACRDRESLGAFF.